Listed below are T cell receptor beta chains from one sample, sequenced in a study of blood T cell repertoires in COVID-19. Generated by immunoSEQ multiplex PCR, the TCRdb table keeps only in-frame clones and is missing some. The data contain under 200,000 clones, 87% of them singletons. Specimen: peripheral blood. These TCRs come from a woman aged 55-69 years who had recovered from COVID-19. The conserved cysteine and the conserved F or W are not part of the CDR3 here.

CDR3: ASSLGGGETQY; J: TRBJ2-5; V: TRBV5-1
CDR3: ARSRSGGPPRQETQY; J: TRBJ2-5; V: TRBV5-3
CDR3: ASSPNFSGANVLT; J: TRBJ2-6; V: TRBV6-5
CDR3: ASSALGSGAGYGYT; J: TRBJ1-2; V: TRBV9
CDR3: ASSYSDRVYEQY; J: TRBJ2-7; V: TRBV6-5
CDR3: ASSIDPNRNTEAF; J: TRBJ1-1; V: TRBV19
CDR3: ASSLVSGGLNEQF; J: TRBJ2-1; V: TRBV11-3
CDR3: ASSLSRPYNSPLH; J: TRBJ1-6; V: TRBV7-2
CDR3: ASWDRGKVGNTIY; J: TRBJ1-3; V: TRBV27
CDR3: ASSLDSRYEQY; J: TRBJ2-7; V: TRBV2
CDR3: ASTQTPGQGNTEAF; J: TRBJ1-1; V: TRBV4-2
CDR3: ASQLGLTYEQY; J: TRBJ2-7; V: TRBV12-3/TRBV12-4
CDR3: ASSQVSGQGLSGYT; J: TRBJ1-2; V: TRBV4-2
CDR3: ASSASLAGGETQY; J: TRBJ2-5; V: TRBV9
CDR3: SVPPRVEEYQETQY; J: TRBJ2-5; V: TRBV29-1
CDR3: ASSFGGRTNEKLF; J: TRBJ1-4; V: TRBV28
CDR3: ASSPGGPQDTQY; J: TRBJ2-3; V: TRBV6-5